This TCR beta chain stems from a study of cytomegalovirus exposure and HLA in healthy donors. The count of this clone is one. Antigen specificity is unknown. Broader study findings: Later examination showed HLA-associated TCR beta chains had greater clonal expansion than equally common others. It was only CMV serostatus that was available as immune exposure information. Previously analyzed data showed that most TCR beta V segments were productive at a frequency of about 90% or about 30%.

Germline trimming cut 0 bases from V and 4 bases from J; bases unmatched to any gene: 8. The CDR3 is made up of 16 amino acids. Germline CDR1 and CDR2: SGHNT and YYREEE (reference sequence). The PCR used 60 Vbeta and 13 Jbeta primers. TCRdb's copy holds only in-frame clones and misses some; the assay was immunoSEQ multiplex PCR. The profile shows roughly 180,000 clones, 60% to 80% of them singletons. The specimen was PBMCs. The clonotype was recovered from a man aged 45-60 years in good health and CMV-seropositive. The V and J genes are TRBV5-4 and TRBJ1-1; 8 bases agree with TRBD1. DNA for the CDR3: TGTGCCAGCAGCTTGGCCCCCCAGGGGGCGGGCACTGAAGCTTTCTTT. Translation gives CASSLAPQGAGTEAFF.